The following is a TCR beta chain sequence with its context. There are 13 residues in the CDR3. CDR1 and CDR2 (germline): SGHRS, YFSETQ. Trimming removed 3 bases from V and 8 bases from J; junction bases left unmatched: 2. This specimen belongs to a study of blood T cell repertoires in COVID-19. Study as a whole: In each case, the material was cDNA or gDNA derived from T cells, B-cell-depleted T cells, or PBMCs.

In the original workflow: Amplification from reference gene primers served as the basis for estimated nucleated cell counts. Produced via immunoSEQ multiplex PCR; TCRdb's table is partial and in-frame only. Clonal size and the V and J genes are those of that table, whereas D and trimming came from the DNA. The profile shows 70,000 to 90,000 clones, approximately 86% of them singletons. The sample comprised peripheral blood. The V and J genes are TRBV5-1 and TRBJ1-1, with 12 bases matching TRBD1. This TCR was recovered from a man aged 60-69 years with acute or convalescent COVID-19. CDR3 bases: TGCGCCAGCAGCTGGGGACAGGGGGCAGAAGCTTTCTTT. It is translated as CASSWGQGAEAFF.